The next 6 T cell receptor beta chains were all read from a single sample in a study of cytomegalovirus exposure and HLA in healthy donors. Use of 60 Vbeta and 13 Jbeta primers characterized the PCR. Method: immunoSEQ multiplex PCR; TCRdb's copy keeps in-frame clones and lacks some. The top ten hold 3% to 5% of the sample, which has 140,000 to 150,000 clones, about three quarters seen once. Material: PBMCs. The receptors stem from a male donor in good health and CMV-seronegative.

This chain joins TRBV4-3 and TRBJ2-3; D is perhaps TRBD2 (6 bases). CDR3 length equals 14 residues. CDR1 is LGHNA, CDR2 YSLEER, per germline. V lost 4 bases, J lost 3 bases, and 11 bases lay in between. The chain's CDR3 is CASSLLGGTDTQYF. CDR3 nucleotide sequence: TGCGCCAGCAGCCTGCTGGGGGGAACAGATACGCAGTATTTT.

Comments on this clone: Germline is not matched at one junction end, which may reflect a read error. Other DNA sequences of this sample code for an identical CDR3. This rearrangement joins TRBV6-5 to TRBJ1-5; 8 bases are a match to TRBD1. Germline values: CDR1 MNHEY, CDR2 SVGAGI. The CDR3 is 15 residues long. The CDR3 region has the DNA TGTGCTAGCAGAGGGGACAGGACTAGCAATCAGCCCCAGCATTTT. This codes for CASRGDRTSNQPQHF.

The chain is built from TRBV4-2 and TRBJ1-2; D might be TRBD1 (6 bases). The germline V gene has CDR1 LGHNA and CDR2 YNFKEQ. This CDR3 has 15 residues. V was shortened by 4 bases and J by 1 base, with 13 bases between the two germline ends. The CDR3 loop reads CASSLGRGNNYGYTF. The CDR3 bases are TGTGCCAGCAGCCTTGGAAGGGGGAATAACTATGGCTACACCTTC.

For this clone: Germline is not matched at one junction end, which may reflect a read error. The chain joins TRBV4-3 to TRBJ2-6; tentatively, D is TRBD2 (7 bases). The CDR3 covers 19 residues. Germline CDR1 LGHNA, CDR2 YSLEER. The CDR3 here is CASSQEGGRRPAGANGLTF. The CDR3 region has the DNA TGCGCCAGCAGCCAAGAGGGGGGGCGACGGCCAGCTGGGGCCAACGGCCTGACTTTC.

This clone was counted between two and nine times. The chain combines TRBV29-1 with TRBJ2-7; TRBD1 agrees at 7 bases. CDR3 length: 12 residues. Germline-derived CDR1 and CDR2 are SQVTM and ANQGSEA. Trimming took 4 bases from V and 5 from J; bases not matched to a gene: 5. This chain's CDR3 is CSVVPGGNEQYF. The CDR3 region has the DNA TGCAGCGTTGTTCCAGGGGGAAACGAGCAGTACTTC.

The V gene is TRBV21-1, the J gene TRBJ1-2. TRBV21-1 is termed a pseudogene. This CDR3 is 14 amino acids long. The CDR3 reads CASSTPPVNYGYTF. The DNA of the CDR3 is TGTGCCAGCAGCACTCCTCCGGTGAACTATGGCTACACCTTC.